Below, 2 T cell receptor beta chains from the same sample are listed, as sequenced in a study of cytomegalovirus exposure and HLA in healthy donors. Sequenced by immunoSEQ multiplex PCR; TCRdb stores in-frame clones only, minus some. The sample lists 150,000 to 200,000 clones, around four fifths seen once, with 2% to 2.5% in the top ten. Sequencing was carried out using PBMCs. The receptors derive from a man aged 30-40 years in good health and CMV-seropositive.

The chain carries TRBV6-5 and TRBJ1-2; 7 nucleotides line up with TRBD1. The CDR3 contains 13 residues. Looked up from germline, CDR1 is MNHEY and CDR2 is SVGAGI. The trim removed 6 bases at V and 8 bases at J, leaving 9 bases unmatched. The CDR3 sequence is CASSLGQVEGYTF. CDR3 in DNA: TGTGCCAGCAGCCTCGGACAGGTCGAAGGCTACACCTTC.

The chain has TRBV6-5 and TRBJ1-1; the match to TRBD1 covers 9 bases. The V and J ends lost 4 bases and 5 bases, in that order; junction bases with no gene match: 5. The CDR3 covers 14 residues. CDR1 is MNHEY and CDR2 is SVGAGI in the germline V gene. DNA for the CDR3: TGTGCCAGCAGTTTCGACAGGGGGGGAACTGAAGCTTTCTTT. This encodes CASSFDRGGTEAFF.